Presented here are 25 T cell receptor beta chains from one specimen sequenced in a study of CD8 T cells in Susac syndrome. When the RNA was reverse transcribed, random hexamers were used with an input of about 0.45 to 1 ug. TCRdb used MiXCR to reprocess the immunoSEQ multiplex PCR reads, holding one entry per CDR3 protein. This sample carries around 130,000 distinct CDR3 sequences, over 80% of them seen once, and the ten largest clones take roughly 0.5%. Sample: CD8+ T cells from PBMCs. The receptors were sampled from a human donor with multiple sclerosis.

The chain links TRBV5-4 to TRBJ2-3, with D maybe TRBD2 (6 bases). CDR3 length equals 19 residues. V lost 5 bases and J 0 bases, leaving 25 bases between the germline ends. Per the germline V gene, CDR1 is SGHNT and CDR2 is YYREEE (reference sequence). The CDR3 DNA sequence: TGTGCCAGCAGAATGAAGCGGGCGGGATGGCGGCCCAGCACAGATACGCAGTATTTT. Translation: CASRMKRAGWRPSTDTQYF.

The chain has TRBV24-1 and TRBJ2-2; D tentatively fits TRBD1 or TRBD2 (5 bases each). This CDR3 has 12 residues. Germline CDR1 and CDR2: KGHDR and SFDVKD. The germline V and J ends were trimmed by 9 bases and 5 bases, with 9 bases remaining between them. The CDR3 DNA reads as TGTGCCACCGCCGAGGGGACCGGGGAGCTGTTTTTT. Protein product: CATAEGTGELFF.

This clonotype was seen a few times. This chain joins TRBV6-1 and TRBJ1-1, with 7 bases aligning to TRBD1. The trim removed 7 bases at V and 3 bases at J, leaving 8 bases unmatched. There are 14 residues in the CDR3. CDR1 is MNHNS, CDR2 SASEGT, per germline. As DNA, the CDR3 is TGTGCCAGCAATTCCGGGACAGAGGACACTGAAGCTTTCTTT. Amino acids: CASNSGTEDTEAFF.

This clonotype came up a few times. CDR3 region: CASSQEVVTDTQYF. In DNA form, the CDR3 reads TGCGCCAGCAGCCAAGAGGTGGTAACAGATACGCAGTATTTT. The rearrangement uses TRBV4-1 and TRBJ2-3; D uncertain. Trimming stripped 0 bases from V and 3 bases from J, with 7 bases between. This CDR3 has 14 residues. Germline CDR1 is MGHRA and CDR2 is YSYEKL.

CDR3 sequence (DNA): TGCGCCAGCAAATTAGTGGTCCTGCAGGGCAATGAGCAGTTCTTC. Translated: CASKLVVLQGNEQFF. V gene TRBV5-1 combines with J gene TRBJ2-1, with D possibly being TRBD1 (5 bases). CDR3 size: 15 residues. Germline V gene data show CDR1 as SGHRS and CDR2 as YFSETQ. With 6 bases removed from V and 6 bases from J, the gap between germline ends came to 19 bases. Using reference TRBV5-1 and TRBJ2-1 for the parts outside the CDR3, the full variable domain is KAGVTQTPRYLIKTRGQQVTLSCSPISGHRSVSWYQQTPGQGLQFLFEYFSETQRNKGNFPGRFSGRQFSNSRSEMNVSTLELGDSALYLCASKLVVLQGNEQFFGPGTRLTVL.

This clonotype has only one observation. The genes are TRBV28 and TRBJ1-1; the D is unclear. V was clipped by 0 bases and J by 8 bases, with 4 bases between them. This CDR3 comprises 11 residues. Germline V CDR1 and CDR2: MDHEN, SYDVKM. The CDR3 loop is CASSLWGEAFF. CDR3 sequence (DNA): TGTGCCAGCAGTTTATGGGGCGAAGCTTTCTTT.

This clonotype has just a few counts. CDR3 nucleotides: TGTGCCAGCAGTAACTATGGCTACACCTTC. Amino acids: CASSNYGYTF. The rearrangement links TRBV6-5 to TRBJ1-2, with unresolved D. The CDR3 is 10 residues long. V was shortened by 5 bases and J by 2 bases, with 0 bases between the two germline ends. Germline V lookup: CDR1 MNHEY, CDR2 SVGAGI.

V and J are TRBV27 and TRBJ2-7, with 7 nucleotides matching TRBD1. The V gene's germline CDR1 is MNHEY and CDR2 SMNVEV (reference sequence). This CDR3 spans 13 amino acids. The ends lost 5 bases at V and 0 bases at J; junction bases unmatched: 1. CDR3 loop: CASSNRGSYEQYF. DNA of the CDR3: TGTGCCAGCAGTAACAGGGGCTCCTACGAGCAGTACTTC.

The CDR3 region is CSVRLAGTTGELFF. In nucleotides, the CDR3 is TGCAGCGTACGACTAGCGGGGACCACCGGGGAGCTGTTTTTT. The chain is built from TRBV29-1 and TRBJ2-2; 11 nucleotides match TRBD2. The length of the CDR3 is 14 residues. Germline V gene sequence: CDR1 SQVTM, CDR2 ANQGSEA. With V trimmed by 6 bases and J by 4 bases, 4 bases remained unmatched.

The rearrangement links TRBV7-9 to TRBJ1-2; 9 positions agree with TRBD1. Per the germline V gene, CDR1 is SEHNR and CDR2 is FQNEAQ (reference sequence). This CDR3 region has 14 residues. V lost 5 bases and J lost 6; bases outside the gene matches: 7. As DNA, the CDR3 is TGTGCCAGCAGCCTACAGGGGGCAAGGGATGGCTACACCTTC. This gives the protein CASSLQGARDGYTF. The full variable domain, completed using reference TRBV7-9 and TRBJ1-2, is DTGVSQNPRHKITKRGQNVTFRCDPISEHNRLYWYRQTLGQGPEFLTYFQNEAQLEKSRLLSDRFSAERPKGSFSTLEIQRTEQGDSAMYLCASSLQGARDGYTFGSGTRLTVV.

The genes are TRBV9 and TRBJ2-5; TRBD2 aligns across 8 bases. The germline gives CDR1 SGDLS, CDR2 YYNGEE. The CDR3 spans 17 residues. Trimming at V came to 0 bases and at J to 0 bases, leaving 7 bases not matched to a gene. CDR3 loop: CASSVGGGSEYQETQYF. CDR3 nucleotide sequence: TGTGCCAGCAGCGTAGGCGGGGGGTCTGAGTACCAAGAGACCCAGTACTTC.

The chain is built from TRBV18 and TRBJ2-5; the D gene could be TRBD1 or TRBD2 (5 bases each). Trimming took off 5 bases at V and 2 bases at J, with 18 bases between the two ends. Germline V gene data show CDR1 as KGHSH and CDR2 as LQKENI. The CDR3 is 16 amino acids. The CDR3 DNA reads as TGTGCCAGCTCAAGGTCGACCGGGACCCAGCAAGAGACCCAGTACTTC. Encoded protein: CASSRSTGTQQETQYF.

The CDR3 loop reads CASSQPWDNHNSPLHF. CDR3 sequence (DNA): TGTGCCAGCAGCCAGCCCTGGGACAATCATAATTCACCCCTCCACTTT. V gene TRBV4-2 combines with J gene TRBJ1-6, with D possibly TRBD1 on 6 matching bases. CDR1 is LGHNA, CDR2 YNFKEQ, per germline. V lost 3 bases and J lost 5, with 14 bases in between. This CDR3 has 16 residues.

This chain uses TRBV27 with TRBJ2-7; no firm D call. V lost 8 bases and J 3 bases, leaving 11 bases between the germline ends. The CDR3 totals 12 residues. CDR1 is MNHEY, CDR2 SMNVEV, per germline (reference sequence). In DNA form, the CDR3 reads TGTGCCAGCGGGTGGAACCACTACGAGCAGTACTTC. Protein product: CASGWNHYEQYF.

This chain's CDR3 is CASEIRGGGLGYTF. CDR3 bases: TGTGCCAGCGAGATCCGAGGGGGGGGGCTTGGCTACACCTTC. The chain couples TRBV28 to TRBJ1-2, with a weak D call TRBD1 (6 bases). V lost 8 bases and J 7 bases, leaving 20 bases between the germline ends. This CDR3 is built from 14 residues. Germline lookup yields CDR1 MDHEN and CDR2 SYDVKM.

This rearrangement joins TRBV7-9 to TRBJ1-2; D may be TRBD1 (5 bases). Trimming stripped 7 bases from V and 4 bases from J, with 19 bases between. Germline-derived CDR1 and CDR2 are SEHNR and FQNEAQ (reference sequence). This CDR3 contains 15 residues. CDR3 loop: CASTSKTGRVYGYTF. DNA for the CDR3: TGTGCCAGCACTTCAAAGACGGGGCGCGTCTATGGCTACACCTTC.

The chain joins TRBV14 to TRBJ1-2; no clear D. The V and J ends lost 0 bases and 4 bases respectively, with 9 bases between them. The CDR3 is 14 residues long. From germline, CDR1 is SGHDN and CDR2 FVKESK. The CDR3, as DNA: TGTGCCAGCAGCCAAGATATTGGGATCTATGGCTACACCTTC. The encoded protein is CASSQDIGIYGYTF.

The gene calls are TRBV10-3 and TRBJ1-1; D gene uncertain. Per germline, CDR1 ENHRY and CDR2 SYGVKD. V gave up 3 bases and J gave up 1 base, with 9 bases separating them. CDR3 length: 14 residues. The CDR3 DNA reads TGTGCCATCAGTGACGGACGGCCGAACACTGAAGCTTTCTTT. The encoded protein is CAISDGRPNTEAFF.

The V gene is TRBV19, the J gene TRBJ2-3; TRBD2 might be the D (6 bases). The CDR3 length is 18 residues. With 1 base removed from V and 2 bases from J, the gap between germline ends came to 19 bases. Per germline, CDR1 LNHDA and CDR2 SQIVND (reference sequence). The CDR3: CASSIASYVGGNTDTQYF. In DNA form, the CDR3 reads TGTGCCAGTAGTATAGCAAGCTATGTGGGGGGAAACACAGATACGCAGTATTTT.

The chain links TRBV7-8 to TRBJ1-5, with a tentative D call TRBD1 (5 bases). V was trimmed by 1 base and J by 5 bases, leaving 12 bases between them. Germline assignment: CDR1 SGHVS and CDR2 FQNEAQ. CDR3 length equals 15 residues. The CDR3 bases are TGTGCCAGCAGCTTAGAGGTCCGGGGCTATCAGCCCCAGCATTTT. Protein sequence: CASSLEVRGYQPQHF. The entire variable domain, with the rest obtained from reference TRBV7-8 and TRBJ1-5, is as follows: GAGVSQSPRYKVAKRGQDVALRCDPISGHVSLFWYQQALGQGPEFLTYFQNEAQLDKSGLPSDRFFAERPEGSVSTLKIQRTQQEDSAVYLCASSLEVRGYQPQHFGDGTRLSIL.

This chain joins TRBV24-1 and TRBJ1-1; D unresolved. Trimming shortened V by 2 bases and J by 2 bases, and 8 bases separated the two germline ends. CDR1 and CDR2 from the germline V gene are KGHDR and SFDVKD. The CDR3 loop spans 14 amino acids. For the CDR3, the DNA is TGTGCCACCAGTGATTCGTGGGAAAACACTGAAGCTTTCTTT. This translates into CATSDSWENTEAFF.

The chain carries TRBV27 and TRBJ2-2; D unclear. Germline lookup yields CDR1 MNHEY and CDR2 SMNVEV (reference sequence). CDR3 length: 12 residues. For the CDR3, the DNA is TGTGCAGTCGGGCAGAACACCGGGGAGCTGTTTTTT. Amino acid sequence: CAVGQNTGELFF.

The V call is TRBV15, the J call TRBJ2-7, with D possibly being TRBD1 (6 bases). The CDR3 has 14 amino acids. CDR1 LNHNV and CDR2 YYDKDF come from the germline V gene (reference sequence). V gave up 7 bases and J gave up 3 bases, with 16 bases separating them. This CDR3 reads CATTPDRTLYEQYF. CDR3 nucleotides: TGTGCCACCACCCCGGACAGAACCCTCTACGAGCAGTACTTC.

CDR3 sequence: CASSLPQESPTDTQYF. The CDR3 coding sequence is TGTGCCAGCAGCTTACCTCAAGAGTCCCCCACAGATACGCAGTATTTT. The rearrangement uses TRBV7-9 and TRBJ2-3; D gene uncertain. CDR3 length: 16 residues. The V and J ends lost 2 bases and 2 bases respectively, with 14 bases between them. Per germline, CDR1 SEHNR and CDR2 FQNEAQ (reference sequence).

CDR3 sequence (DNA): TGTGCCAGCAGTTACGCGTGGCAAGAGACCCAGTACTTC. It codes for CASSYAWQETQYF. This chain links TRBV6-5 with TRBJ2-5; D is uncertain. The ends were cut back, 2 bases at V and 2 bases at J, with 6 bases in the middle. In germline, CDR1 is MNHEY, CDR2 SVGAGI. This CDR3 has 13 residues.